This T cell receptor beta chain was identified in a study of chronic HIV infection and antiretroviral therapy. TCRdb processed the 5' RACE reads anew with MiXCR; each CDR3 protein has one entry. In the table there are about 38,000 distinct CDR3 sequences, more than 8% of which are singletons. This CDR3 spans 13 amino acids. Germline CDR1 SGDLS, CDR2 YYNGEE. V was clipped by 0 bases and J by 8 bases, with 11 bases between them. The clonotype comes from an adult who had HIV and had not received antiretroviral therapy, or was an uninfected healthy control (not recorded which). The sequenced material came from peripheral blood. The rearrangement links TRBV9 to TRBJ1-2; D might be TRBD1 (5 bases). CDR3 residues: CASSVATGGGYTF. The CDR3 bases are TGTGCCAGCAGCGTAGCTACTGGGGGAGGCTACACCTTC.